The T cell receptor (beta chain) described here comes from a study of shared clonotypes between healthy human individuals. The overall study: Per donor, three plates held CD4 naive cells, three held CD4 memory, two held CD8 naive and one held CD8 memory.

Selected positively for CCR7 and CD45RO-negative, naive CD8 cells excluded terminally differentiated effector memory CD45RA+ cells. The CDR3 contains 15 residues. From germline, CDR1 is SGHNT and CDR2 YYREEE (reference sequence). V lost 0 bases and J 6 bases, leaving 15 bases between the germline ends. A deep-level run was used for the assay. When replicate PCRs were run on sorted subsets, they used 200 ng DNA, some 33,000 T cell genomes. Assay: immunoSEQ multiplex PCR; the TCRdb copy retains only in-frame clones and omits some. Found here are 1.5 million to 2.5 million clones, around 96% of them singletons; the top ten hold more than 0.9%.

This receptor was taken from a man aged 18-30 years in good health. The rearrangement uses TRBV5-4 and TRBJ1-2; maybe TRBD1 (6 bases). Input material: naive CD8+ T cells sorted from blood. The chain's CDR3 is CASSLGFGGADGYTF. DNA for the CDR3: TGTGCCAGCAGCTTGGGTTTTGGGGGCGCGGATGGCTACACCTTC. Together with reference TRBV5-4 and TRBJ1-2, the CDR3 gives the full variable domain: ETGVTQSPTHLIKTRGQQVTLRCSSQSGHNTVSWYQQALGQGPQFIFQYYREEENGRGNFPPRFSGLQFPNYSSELNVNALELDDSALYLCASSLGFGGADGYTFGSGTRLTVV.